The 11 T cell receptor beta chains below were found in one sample sequenced in a study of blood T cell repertoires in COVID-19. Using immunoSEQ multiplex PCR, the repertoire was profiled, and TCRdb retains in-frame clones only, with some absent. The sample has a few hundred thousand clones; 70% to 90% are singletons. The sample consisted of peripheral blood. The receptors originated from a man between 18 and 29 years old with active or convalescent COVID-19.

The V gene is TRBV19, the J gene TRBJ2-3; 7 bases are a match to TRBD2. Trimming took 1 base from V and 6 from J; bases not matched to a gene: 10. CDR1 and CDR2 from the germline V gene are LNHDA and SQIVND (reference sequence). CDR3 length: 16 amino acids. In nucleotides, the CDR3 is TGTGCCAGTAGTATAGTTAATAGCGGGTTGTCCGATACGCAGTATTTT. Translation gives CASSIVNSGLSDTQYF.

The table lists this clone with a few counts. The V and J genes are TRBV28 and TRBJ1-1; unclear D gene. Germline V gene data show CDR1 as MDHEN and CDR2 as SYDVKM. This CDR3 is 14 amino acids long. V was pared by 7 bases and J by 0 bases, with 12 bases between. The DNA of the CDR3 is TGTGCCAGCACCCTCAGGCAGATGAACACTGAAGCTTTCTTT. This encodes CASTLRQMNTEAFF.

The chain combines TRBV15 with TRBJ2-2; D is perhaps TRBD1 (6 bases). Germline V CDR1 and CDR2: LNHNV, YYDKDF (reference sequence). Between the trimmed V and J ends, which lost 5 bases and 5 bases, there was a span of 15 bases. This CDR3 region has 15 residues. The CDR3 DNA sequence: TGTGCCACCAGCTCCCGGCAGGGGCGGACCGGGGAGCTGTTTTTT. The encoded protein is CATSSRQGRTGELFF.

This clone was observed a handful of times. The chain has TRBV2 and TRBJ2-1; 10 bases are a match to TRBD2. This CDR3 spans 18 amino acids. With 3 bases clipped from V and 8 bases from J, the junction kept 16 bases outside the gene matches. From germline, CDR1 is SNHLY and CDR2 FYNNEI. CDR3 protein: CASSDSGMLAGVSDEQFF. CDR3 DNA: TGTGCCAGCAGTGATTCGGGCATGCTAGCGGGAGTAAGCGATGAGCAGTTCTTC.

The chain uses TRBV7-6 and TRBJ2-7; D might be TRBD1 (6 bases). There are 15 residues in the CDR3. The germline V gene encodes CDR1 SGHVS and CDR2 FNYEAQ. V lost 2 bases and J 0 bases, leaving 11 bases between the germline ends. For the CDR3, the DNA is TGTGCCAGCAGCTTAAACGGACAGAGCTCCTACGAGCAGTACTTC. Protein sequence: CASSLNGQSSYEQYF. The full variable domain, completed using reference TRBV7-6 and TRBJ2-7, is GAGVSQSPRYKVTKRGQDVALRCDPISGHVSLYWYRQALGQGPEFLTYFNYEAQQDKSGLPNDRFSAERPEGSISTLTIQRTEQRDSAMYRCASSLNGQSSYEQYFGPGTRLTVT.

The V and J genes are TRBV6-5 and TRBJ2-7; 9 positions agree with TRBD1. V gave up 0 bases and J gave up 7 bases; unmatched junction bases: 7. CDR1 and CDR2 (germline): MNHEY, SVGAGI. The CDR3 is made up of 15 amino acids. The CDR3 spells CASSYSTGGGWEQYF. DNA for the CDR3: TGTGCCAGCAGTTACTCGACAGGGGGAGGGTGGGAGCAGTACTTC.

The chain employs TRBV6-5 and TRBJ1-2; 7 bases agree with TRBD1. In germline, CDR1 is MNHEY, CDR2 SVGAGI. This CDR3 has 14 residues. The J segment lost 4 bases and the V segment lost 5 bases, leaving 7 bases of the junction unmatched. Here the CDR3 reads CASSPFTGAYGYTF. In DNA form, the CDR3 reads TGTGCCAGCAGTCCTTTTACAGGGGCCTATGGCTACACCTTC.

The chain is built from TRBV10-2 and TRBJ1-2; D unresolved. The V end lost 3 bases, the J end lost 8 bases, and 13 bases lay between the germline ends. The CDR3 runs to 13 residues. CDR1 is WSHSY and CDR2 is SAAADI in the germline V gene. CDR3 protein: CASSDQKRGGYTF. DNA of the CDR3: TGCGCCAGCAGTGATCAAAAGAGAGGAGGCTACACCTTC.

This rearrangement joins TRBV7-8 to TRBJ2-1, with 11 bases lining up with TRBD2. Germline CDR1 reads SGHVS; CDR2 reads FQNEAQ. This CDR3 region has 15 residues. The trim removed 1 base at V and 9 bases at J, leaving 5 bases unmatched. The CDR3 sequence is CASSLVTSGRSEQFF. The CDR3 bases are TGTGCCAGCAGCTTAGTTACTAGCGGGAGATCTGAGCAGTTCTTC.

This chain connects TRBV6-5 to TRBJ2-1; 7 nucleotides agree with TRBD1. V trimming: 4 bases; J trimming: 9 bases; junction bases outside the gene matches: 9. Germline V gene data show CDR1 as MNHEY and CDR2 as SVGAGI. This CDR3 comprises 14 residues. CDR3 region: CASSSQTGSSEQFF. The CDR3 DNA reads TGTGCCAGCAGTTCCCAGACAGGGTCAAGTGAGCAGTTCTTC.

This chain connects TRBV9 to TRBJ2-1; 9 nucleotides match TRBD2. Germline trimming cut 3 bases from V and 5 bases from J; bases unmatched to any gene: 6. The CDR3 sequence is 15 residues long. CDR1 and CDR2 from the germline V gene are SGDLS and YYNGEE. CDR3 DNA sequence: TGTGCCAGCAGCGCCGGGACTAGCAGTAACAATGAGCAGTTCTTC. Its translation is CASSAGTSSNNEQFF. The whole variable domain, filled in from reference TRBV9 and TRBJ2-1, reads DSGVTQTPKHLITATGQRVTLRCSPRSGDLSVYWYQQSLDQGLQFLIQYYNGEERAKGNILERFSAQQFPDLHSELNLSSLELGDSALYFCASSAGTSSNNEQFFGPGTRLTVL.